What follows are 2 T cell receptor beta chains derived from one specimen sequenced in a study of blood T cells in healthy people across ages. Together with a sample-barcoded 5' primer, a J-beta primer mix was included in a second PCR lasting about 6 to 11 cycles. TCRdb re-called the 5' RACE reads through MiXCR, storing one row per CDR3 protein. The table lists some 560,000 distinct CDR3 sequences, over 25% of them singletons. These records were also assigned to another study, of T cells of mothers and their children.

Material for sequencing was blood. The receptors come from a boy aged 2 to 10 in good health.

This clonotype was recorded a few times. This chain links TRBV6-1 with TRBJ2-7; D is unresolved. Germline assignment: CDR1 MNHNS and CDR2 SASEGT. The CDR3 spans 14 residues. The V end lost 2 bases, the J end lost 5 bases, and 13 bases lay between the germline ends. The chain's CDR3 is CASSELRSTHEQYF. For the CDR3, the DNA is TGTGCCAGCAGTGAATTGAGGAGTACCCACGAGCAGTACTTC.

This clonotype was recorded a few times. The chain combines TRBV29-1 with TRBJ2-5; D not resolved. V lost 7 bases and J 2 bases, leaving 8 bases between the germline ends. This CDR3 comprises 11 residues. CDR1 and CDR2 (germline): SQVTM, ANQGSEA. For the CDR3, the DNA is TGCAGCGCTGCCCTTCAAGAGACCCAGTACTTC. Translated: CSAALQETQYF.